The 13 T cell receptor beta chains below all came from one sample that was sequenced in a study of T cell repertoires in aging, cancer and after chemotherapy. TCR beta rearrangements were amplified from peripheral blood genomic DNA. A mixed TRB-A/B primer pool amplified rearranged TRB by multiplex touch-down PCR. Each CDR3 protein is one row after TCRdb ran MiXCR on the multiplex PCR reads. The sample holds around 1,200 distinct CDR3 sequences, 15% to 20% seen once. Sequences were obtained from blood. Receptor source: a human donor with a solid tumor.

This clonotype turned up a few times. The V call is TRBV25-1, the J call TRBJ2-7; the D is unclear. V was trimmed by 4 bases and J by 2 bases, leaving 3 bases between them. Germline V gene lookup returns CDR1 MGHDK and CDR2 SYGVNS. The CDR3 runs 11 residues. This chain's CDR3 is CASSGPYEQYF. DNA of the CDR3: TGTGCCAGCAGTGGTCCCTACGAGCAGTACTTC.

The CDR3 loop reads CASKLRDQLGDGYTF. The CDR3 DNA follows: TGTGCCAGCAAACTCCGGGACCAGCTTGGGGATGGCTACACCTTC. The chain links TRBV28 to TRBJ1-2; D possibly corresponds to TRBD1 (5 bases). Germline-derived CDR1 and CDR2 are MDHEN and SYDVKM. V lost 7 bases to trimming and J lost 6 bases, with 21 bases between them. The CDR3 has 15 residues.

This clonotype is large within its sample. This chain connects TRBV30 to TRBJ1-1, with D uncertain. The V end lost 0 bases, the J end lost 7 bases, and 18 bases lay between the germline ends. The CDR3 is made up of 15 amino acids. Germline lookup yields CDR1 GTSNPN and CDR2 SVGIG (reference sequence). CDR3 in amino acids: CAWSVPVLRQDEAFF. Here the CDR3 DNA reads TGTGCCTGGAGTGTACCTGTTTTGAGGCAAGATGAAGCTTTCTTT.

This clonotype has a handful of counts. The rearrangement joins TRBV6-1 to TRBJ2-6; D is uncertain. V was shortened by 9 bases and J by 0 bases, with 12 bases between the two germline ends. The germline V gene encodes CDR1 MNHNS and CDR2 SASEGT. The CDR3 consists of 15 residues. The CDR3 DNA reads TGTGCCAGTAGCCGGGCCCTCTCTGGGGCCAACGTCCTGACTTTC. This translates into CASSRALSGANVLTF.

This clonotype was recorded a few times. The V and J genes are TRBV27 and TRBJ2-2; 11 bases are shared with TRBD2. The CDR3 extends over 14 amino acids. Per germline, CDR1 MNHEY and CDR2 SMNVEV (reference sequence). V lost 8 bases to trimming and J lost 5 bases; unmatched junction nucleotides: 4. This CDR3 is CASLAGGNTGELFF. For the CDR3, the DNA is TGTGCCAGCTTAGCGGGGGGGAATACCGGGGAGCTGTTTTTT.

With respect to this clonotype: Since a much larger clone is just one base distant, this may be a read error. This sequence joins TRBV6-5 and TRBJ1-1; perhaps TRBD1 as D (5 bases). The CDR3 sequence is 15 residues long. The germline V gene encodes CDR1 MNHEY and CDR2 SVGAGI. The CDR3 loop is CVSRDPSGGNTEAFF. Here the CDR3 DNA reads TGTGTCAGCAGGGACCCATCTGGGGGGAACACTGAAGCTTTCTTT.

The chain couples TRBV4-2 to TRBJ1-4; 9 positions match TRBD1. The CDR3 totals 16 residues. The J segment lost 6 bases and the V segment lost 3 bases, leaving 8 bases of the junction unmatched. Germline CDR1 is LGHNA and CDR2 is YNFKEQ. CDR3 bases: TGTGCCAGCAGCCAGGATACAGGGGGCGCGGATGAAAAACTGTTTTTT. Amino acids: CASSQDTGGADEKLFF.

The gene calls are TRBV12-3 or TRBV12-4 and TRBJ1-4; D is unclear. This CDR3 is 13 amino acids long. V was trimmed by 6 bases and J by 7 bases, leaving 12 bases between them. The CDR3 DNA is TGTGCCAGCAGGGAAAGTACTCCTGAAAAACTGTTTTTT. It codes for CASRESTPEKLFF.

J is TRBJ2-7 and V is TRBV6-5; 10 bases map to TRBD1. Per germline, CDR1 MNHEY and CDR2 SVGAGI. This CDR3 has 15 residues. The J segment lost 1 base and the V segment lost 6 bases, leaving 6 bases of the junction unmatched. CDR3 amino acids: CASRTRQGASYEQYF. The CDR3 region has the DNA TGTGCCAGCAGAACCAGACAGGGGGCTTCCTACGAGCAGTACTTC.

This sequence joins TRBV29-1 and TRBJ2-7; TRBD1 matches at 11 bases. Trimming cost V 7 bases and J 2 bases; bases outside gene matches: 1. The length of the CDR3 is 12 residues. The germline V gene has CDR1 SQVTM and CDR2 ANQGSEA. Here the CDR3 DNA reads TGCAGCGGGGGACAGGGGGCCTACGAGCAGTACTTC. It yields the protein CSGGQGAYEQYF.

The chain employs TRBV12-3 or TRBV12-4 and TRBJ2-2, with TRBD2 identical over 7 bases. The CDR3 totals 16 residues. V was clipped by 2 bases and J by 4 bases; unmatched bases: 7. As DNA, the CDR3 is TGTGCCAGCAGTTTACGGCTAGCGGCGGGCACCGGGGAGCTGTTTTTT. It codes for CASSLRLAAGTGELFF.

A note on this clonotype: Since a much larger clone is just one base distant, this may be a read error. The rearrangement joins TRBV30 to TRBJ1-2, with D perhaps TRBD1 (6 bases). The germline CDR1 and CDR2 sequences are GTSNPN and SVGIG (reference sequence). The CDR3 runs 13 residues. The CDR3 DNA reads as TGTGCCAGGAGTGCCGGGACATCAGAGTTGCGAGCCTTC. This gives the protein CARSAGTSELRAF.

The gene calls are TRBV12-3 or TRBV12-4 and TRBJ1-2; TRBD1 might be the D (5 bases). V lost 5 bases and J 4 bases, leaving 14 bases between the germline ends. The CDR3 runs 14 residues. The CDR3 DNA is TGTGCCAGCAGTCCGTTAGGGACGGGCTATGGCTACACCTTC. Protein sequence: CASSPLGTGYGYTF.